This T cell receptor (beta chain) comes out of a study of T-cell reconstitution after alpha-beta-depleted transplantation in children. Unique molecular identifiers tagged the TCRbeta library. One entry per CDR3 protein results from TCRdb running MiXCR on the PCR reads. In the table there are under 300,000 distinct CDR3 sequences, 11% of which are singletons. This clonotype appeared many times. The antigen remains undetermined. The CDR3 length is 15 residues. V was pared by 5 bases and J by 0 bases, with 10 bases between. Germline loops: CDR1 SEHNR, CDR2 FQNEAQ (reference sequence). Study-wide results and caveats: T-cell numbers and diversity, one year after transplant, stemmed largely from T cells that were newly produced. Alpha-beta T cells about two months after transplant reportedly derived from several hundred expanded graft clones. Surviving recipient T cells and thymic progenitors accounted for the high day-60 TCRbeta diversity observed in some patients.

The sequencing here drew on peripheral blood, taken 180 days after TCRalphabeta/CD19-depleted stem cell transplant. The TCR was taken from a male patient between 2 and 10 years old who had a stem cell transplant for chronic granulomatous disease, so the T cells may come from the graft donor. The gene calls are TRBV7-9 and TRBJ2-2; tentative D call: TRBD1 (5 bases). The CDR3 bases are TGTGCCAGCAGCGCCGGACATACGAACACCGGGGAGCTGTTTTTT. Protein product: CASSAGHTNTGELFF.